This T cell receptor beta chain derives from a study of blood T cell repertoires in COVID-19. The overall study: Italy, Spain and the United States were the sources of the convalescent and acute COVID-19 samples.

CDR1 and CDR2 (germline): SGHDN, FVKESK. Trimming pared 4 bases from V and 6 bases from J, leaving 17 bases between. The CDR3 loop spans 15 amino acids. Authors' analysis steps: Nucleated cell number was recorded as an estimate derived from reference gene primer amplification. Method: immunoSEQ multiplex PCR; TCRdb's copy keeps in-frame clones and lacks some. The V and J calls and the clone size are those of that table, but D and trimming were determined from the DNA. The sample shows 180,000 or so clones, over 75% of them seen only once. Recruits, aged roughly 18 to 90 years, lived in 24 US areas. This clone was counted at least ten times.

This TCR was recovered from a man aged 50-59 years who had recovered from COVID-19. V and J are TRBV14 and TRBJ2-3, with a weak D call TRBD1 (6 bases). Sequencing input: PBMCs or T cells enriched from blood (not recorded which). In DNA, the CDR3 is TGTGCCAGCAGCCTTAGTCCCGGGACATCGGATACGCAGTATTTT. This sequence encodes CASSLSPGTSDTQYF.